The rows below give T cell receptor beta chains drawn from one sample of a study of post-analysis software for immune sequencing data. TCRdb processed the PCR reads anew with MiXCR; each CDR3 protein has one entry. Among hundreds of thousands of distinct CDR3 sequences listed, 35% to 40% were seen once. Input material: blood. The source of these receptors is a girl aged 10-17 years with multiple sclerosis. CDR3s include the opening cysteine and the closing phenylalanine or tryptophan. D genes are given only for firm matches. Size tells how often a clone was seen (once, few, many) or the class of an expanded clone, and some rows leave it out.

V	J	size	D	length	DNA	CDR3
TRBV28	TRBJ1-5	.	.	17	TGTGCCAGCAGTCTCTTTATTTTGACAGTGAGCAATCAGCCCCAGCATTTT	CASSLFILTVSNQPQHF
TRBV20-1	TRBJ2-2	.	TRBD2	16	TGCAGTGCTAGAGATTGGCTAGCGGGAGAGACCGGGGAGCTGTTTTTT	CSARDWLAGETGELFF
TRBV5-1	TRBJ1-1	many	.	13	TGCGCCAGCAGCTTGAACCTGAACACTGAAGCTTTCTTT	CASSLNLNTEAFF
TRBV9	TRBJ2-1	.	TRBD2	14	TGTGCCAGCGGAGCTGGGGGGGTTCTCAATGAGCAGTTCTTC	CASGAGGVLNEQFF
TRBV29-1	TRBJ2-7	.	TRBD2	14	TGCAGCGTTCTCGGGGGGAGGGCGGTGGATGAGCAGTACTTC	CSVLGGRAVDEQYF
TRBV12-3/TRBV12-4	TRBJ1-2	many	.	16	TGTGCCAGCAGTCCCTCAACGGCAGCTGCTAACTATGGCTACACCTTC	CASSPSTAAANYGYTF
TRBV5-1	TRBJ1-1	.	.	13	TGCGCCAGCCGGGGGGCCTCAAACACTGAAGCTTTCTTT	CASRGASNTEAFF
TRBV5-1	TRBJ2-2	.	.	13	TGCGCCTGTGGACGGACGAACGCCGGGGAGCTGTTTTTT	CACGRTNAGELFF
TRBV5-1	TRBJ2-7	few	TRBD1	13	TGCGCCAGCAGCTCGGCGACAGGGACCGAGCAGTACTTC	CASSSATGTEQYF
TRBV20-1	TRBJ2-7	few	.	13	TGCAGTGCTAGAGATACTCAGTCGGGGGAGCAGTACTTC	CSARDTQSGEQYF
TRBV6-5	TRBJ1-1	.	TRBD1	12	TGTGCCAGCAGCTTCCAGGGGGCGGGGGCTTTCTTT	CASSFQGAGAFF
TRBV24-1	TRBJ2-1	many	TRBD1	16	TGTGCCACCAGTGATTCCCGGGACAGTTCCTACAATGAGCAGTTCTTC	CATSDSRDSSYNEQFF
TRBV19	TRBJ1-2	.	TRBD1	15	TGTGCCAGTGGTCAATCGGACAGGGAAGCGGCCGGCTACACCTTC	CASGQSDREAAGYTF
TRBV28	TRBJ2-7	.	TRBD1	20	TGTGCCAGCAGTTTATATGTTGTGGGGGGTGGACAGGGAAGACCCTACGAGCAGTACTTC	CASSLYVVGGGQGRPYEQYF
TRBV14	TRBJ2-4	.	TRBD1	14	TGTGCCAGCAGCCAAACCACCAGGGGGAACATTCAGTACTTC	CASSQTTRGNIQYF
TRBV9	TRBJ1-1	few	.	12	TGTGCCAGCAGCGTAGTTGGAACTGAAGCTTTCTTT	CASSVVGTEAFF
TRBV24-1	TRBJ2-5	many	.	13	TGTGCCATCGCAGCCAGGGGTTGGGAGACCCAGTACTTC	CAIAARGWETQYF
TRBV6-6	TRBJ2-1	many	TRBD2	16	TGTGCCAGCAGGAGACTAGCGGGGGGACAATACAATGAGCAGTTCTTC	CASRRLAGGQYNEQFF
TRBV12-3/TRBV12-4	TRBJ2-1	once	.	15	TGTGCCAGCAGGCCCAATGACCGGGGTTACAATGAGCAGTTCTTC	CASRPNDRGYNEQFF
TRBV28	TRBJ2-7	.	TRBD2	14	TGTGCCAGCAGACCACTAGCGGGGACCTACGAGCAGTACTTC	CASRPLAGTYEQYF
TRBV29-1	TRBJ1-2	.	.	12	TGCAGCGTTGGTCAGTCGAACTATGGCTACACCTTC	CSVGQSNYGYTF
TRBV20-1	TRBJ2-3	.	TRBD2	16	TGCAGTGCTCCCCAAGGGGTAGCGGGGGGCCAGGATACGCAGTATTTT	CSAPQGVAGGQDTQYF
TRBV3-1	TRBJ1-6	many	.	17	TGTGCCAGCAGCCATGGGGACGGATACGACTATAATTCACCCCTCCACTTT	CASSHGDGYDYNSPLHF
TRBV28	TRBJ2-5	few	.	15	TGTGCCAGCAGTAAACGACAGCGTCTAGTGGAGACCCAGTACTTC	CASSKRQRLVETQYF
TRBV25-1	TRBJ2-5	many	.	13	TGTGCCAGCAGTGAAGGGGGCAGGGAGACCCAGTACTTC	CASSEGGRETQYF
TRBV4-1	TRBJ1-2	many	TRBD1	16	TGCGCCAGCAGCCAGTTACCGGGACAGGGGACCTATGGCTACACCTTC	CASSQLPGQGTYGYTF
TRBV29-1	TRBJ2-2	.	.	13	TGCAGCGTTGCGAGGGGGAAGGCCGGGGAGCTGTTTTTT	CSVARGKAGELFF
TRBV5-1	TRBJ1-6	.	TRBD1	17	TGCGCCAGCAGCTCATCCGGGACAGGGGTTCGTAATTCACCCCTCCACTTT	CASSSSGTGVRNSPLHF
TRBV6-1	TRBJ2-2	few	.	16	TGTGCCAGCAGCCTCGAACAGGGTCTGGACACCGGGGAGCTGTTTTTT	CASSLEQGLDTGELFF
TRBV4-1	TRBJ1-1	many	.	18	TGCGCCAGCAGCCAAGGAATCGTAGGGGCCGGGTTAAACACTGAAGCTTTCTTT	CASSQGIVGAGLNTEAFF
TRBV20-1	TRBJ2-3	.	TRBD2	16	TGCAGTGCTAGAGATATAGCGGGAGGTGACGCAGATACGCAGTATTTT	CSARDIAGGDADTQYF
TRBV3-1	TRBJ2-7	few	.	15	TGTGCCAGCAGCCCCGGGGTAGGGGGGTACTACGAGCAGTACTTC	CASSPGVGGYYEQYF
TRBV5-5	TRBJ1-1	.	.	14	TGTGCCAGCATCGTGGGTGGGGTCCCCACTGAAGCTTTCTTT	CASIVGGVPTEAFF
TRBV20-1	TRBJ1-5	once	TRBD1	17	TGCAGTGCAGGGGGTAGACAGGGCAAAAATAGCAATCAGCCCCAGCATTTT	CSAGGRQGKNSNQPQHF
TRBV28	TRBJ2-5	.	.	16	TGTGCCAGCAGTTTATTCGAGGTAGCCGCCCAAGAGGCCCAGTACTTC	CASSLFEVAAQEAQYF
TRBV5-6	TRBJ2-7	.	TRBD2	12	TGTGCCAGCAGCTGGGGGGGTTACGAGCAGTACTTC	CASSWGGYEQYF
TRBV6-5	TRBJ2-3	many	.	15	TGTGCCAGCAGTCCTTACGGGACGGTGGAAGATACGCAGTATTTT	CASSPYGTVEDTQYF
TRBV7-8	TRBJ2-1	.	TRBD1	16	TGTGCCAGCAGCCTCACCGCCGGGACAGGGGACGGTGAGCAGTTCTTC	CASSLTAGTGDGEQFF
TRBV2	TRBJ2-3	many	TRBD1	16	TGTGCCAGCAGTAGTACGGACAGGGGAGGCACAGATACGCAGTATTTT	CASSSTDRGGTDTQYF
TRBV6-2/TRBV6-3	TRBJ1-2	.	.	17	TGTGCCAGCAGTGACCCCTTGACAGTCCGAGCGATCTATGGCTACACCTTC	CASSDPLTVRAIYGYTF
TRBV4-1	TRBJ2-1	many	TRBD1	18	TGCGCCAGCAGCCAAGATCCAGACGGGACAGCCTCCTACAATGAGCAGTTCTTC	CASSQDPDGTASYNEQFF
TRBV9	TRBJ1-2	.	.	12	TGTGCCAGCAGCCTTAATCAGGAGGGCTACACCTTC	CASSLNQEGYTF